This T cell receptor (beta chain) was recorded in a study of cytomegalovirus exposure and HLA in healthy donors. This cohort consisted of healthy bone marrow donors. V was pared by 2 bases and J by 6 bases, with 20 bases between. The CDR3 totals 17 residues. Looked up from germline, CDR1 is SGHNT and CDR2 is YYREEE (reference sequence). PCR used 60 Vbeta primers and 13 Jbeta primers. Some clones are missing from TCRdb's copy, which holds only in-frame ones; the method was immunoSEQ multiplex PCR. The sample has around 40,000 clones. This chain links TRBV5-4 with TRBJ2-2; TRBD1 is a possible D gene (5 bases). The TCR comes from a man younger than 40 in good health and CMV-seronegative. The sequencing sample was made of PBMCs. DNA of the CDR3: TGTGCCAGCAGCTTTGGGGCCCAACTAAGGCAGCCCGGGGAGCTGTTTTTT. This codes for CASSFGAQLRQPGELFF.